This TCR beta chain is drawn from a study of monozygotic twins with inflammatory bowel disease (dated by TCRdb to 2018 to 2020). In the study overall: The full study comprised around 30 monozygotic twin pairs: nine German pairs (four IBD-concordant, five IBD-discordant) and 19 IBD-discordant Danish pairs. Disease-associated traits were sought mainly through comparisons between IBD patients and their genetically identical healthy co-twins within discordant pairs. Each individual had, on average, about 151 000 unique TCRalpha sequences and 181 000 unique TCRbeta sequences available for analysis. Study-wide conclusions, independent of this receptor: Different T cell subtypes could not be distinguished in the analysis. No difference in repertoire similarity was observed between concordant and discordant twins, possibly owing to limited statistical power. Measured by the inverse Simpson index, TCRbeta repertoire diversity was lower in IBD patients than in their healthy co-twins. No single strong signal or clonotype linked to IBD turned up in the results, so the idea that one exists was not supported. Compared with healthy twins, IBD patients shared fewer clonotypes with other individuals, and the difference was most pronounced in patients with signs of disease activity. Differing immunosuppressive treatments among patients may have added background noise and inter-individual variability to the repertoires.

Counted from cysteine to phenylalanine, this CDR3 has 15 amino acids. A DNA sequence was not provided. A remark on this clonotype: Its antigen remains unidentified.

From each donor, a roughly 2.5 ml peripheral blood sample was collected into PAXgene tubes and stored at -80 degrees C. Total RNA was isolated from whole blood with the PAXgene blood miRNA kit on an automated QIAcube, without T cell sorting. Deep TCRalpha and TCRbeta repertoire profiling with unique molecular barcoding was performed on peripheral blood of monozygotic twin pairs concordant or discordant for inflammatory bowel disease. For every twin pair, smoking habits were documented, and each individual was categorised as a current, former or never smoker. To prepare the library, 5' RACE was applied. For each TCR library, 3,000 to 4,000 ng of total RNA was used. For each sample, cDNA synthesis with SMARTScribe reverse transcriptase was split into eight separate reactions. Unique molecular identifiers containing a 6-nucleotide sample barcode were introduced through template switching during cDNA synthesis. TCRalpha and TCRbeta cDNA was amplified by two nested PCRs of around 16 and 10 cycles, with bead purification after each PCR. Before amplification, the cDNA was treated with uracil DNA-glycosylase and purified using the QIAquick PCR purification kit. The second PCR was the step at which Illumina TruSeq-compatible adapters and sample-specific barcodes were added. Library quality and concentration were assessed using TapeStation and Qubit, and about 4.7 ng of each library was pooled. Sequencing of the pooled libraries was done on an Illumina HiSeq2500 single-index Rapid Run using custom sequencing primers and 2 x 100 bp reads. The authors' pipeline ran thus. MiGEC version 1.2.6 was used for UMI-based consensus assembly, which corrected PCR and sequencing errors. V(D)J alignment, clonotype assembly and CDR3 extraction were performed with MiXCR version 2.1.1. Gene usage, clonotype sharing and MAIT/NKT TCR abundance were normalised by analysing the top 1000, 10 000 and 20 000 clonotypes per sample. Diversity was computed as the inverse Simpson index with the vegan R package after downsampling to 27 000 UMIs. Statistical testing used paired Mann-Whitney U tests on the discordant twin pairs and applied Benjamini-Hochberg correction for multiple testing. The reads went through TCRdb reprocessing, and each CDR3 protein sequence gets one entry with no DNA. TCRdb assigned the V and J calls; the authors' analysis was not used. The table of this sample itemizes about 160,000 distinct CDR3 sequences. The leading ten clones occupy under 3.5% of the sample.

The sample consisted of blood. This TCR was sampled from a human donor with ulcerative colitis or Crohn's disease, or a healthy co-twin of an affected twin (not recorded which). The chain was built from TRBV12-3 or TRBV12-4 and TRBJ2-1; the TCRdb D gene call, TRBD2, has no DNA to confirm it. The CDR3 protein is CASSTLARVRNEQFF.